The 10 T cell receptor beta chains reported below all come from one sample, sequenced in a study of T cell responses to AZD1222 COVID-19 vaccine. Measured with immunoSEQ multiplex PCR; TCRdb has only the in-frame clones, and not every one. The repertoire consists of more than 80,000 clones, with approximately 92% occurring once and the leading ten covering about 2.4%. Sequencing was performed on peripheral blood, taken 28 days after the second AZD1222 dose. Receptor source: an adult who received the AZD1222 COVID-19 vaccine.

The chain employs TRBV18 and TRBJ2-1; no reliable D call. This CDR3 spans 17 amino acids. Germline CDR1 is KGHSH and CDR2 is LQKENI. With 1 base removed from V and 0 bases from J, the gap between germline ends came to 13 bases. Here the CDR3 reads CASSPQGRGISYNEQFF. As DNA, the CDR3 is TGTGCCAGCTCACCACAGGGCCGTGGGATCTCCTACAATGAGCAGTTCTTC.

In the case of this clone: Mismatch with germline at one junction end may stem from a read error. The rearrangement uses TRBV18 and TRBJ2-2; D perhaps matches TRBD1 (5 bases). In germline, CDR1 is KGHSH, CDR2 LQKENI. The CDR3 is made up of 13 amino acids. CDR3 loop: CASSPQDTPSKAF. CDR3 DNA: TGTGCCAGCTCACCACAGGACACCCCTTCTAAGGCTTTT.

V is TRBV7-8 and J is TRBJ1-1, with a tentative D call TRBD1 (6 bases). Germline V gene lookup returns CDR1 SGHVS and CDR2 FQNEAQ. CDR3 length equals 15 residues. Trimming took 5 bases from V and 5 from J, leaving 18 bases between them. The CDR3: CASSDQLGGGTEAFF. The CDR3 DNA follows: TGTGCCAGCAGCGACCAATTGGGAGGGGGGACTGAAGCTTTCTTT.

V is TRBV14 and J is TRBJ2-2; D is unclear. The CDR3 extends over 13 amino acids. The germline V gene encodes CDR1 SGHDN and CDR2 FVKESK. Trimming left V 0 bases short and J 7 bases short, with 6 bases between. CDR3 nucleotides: TGTGCCAGCAGCCAAGATTGGGACGGGGAGCTGTTTTTT. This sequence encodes CASSQDWDGELFF.

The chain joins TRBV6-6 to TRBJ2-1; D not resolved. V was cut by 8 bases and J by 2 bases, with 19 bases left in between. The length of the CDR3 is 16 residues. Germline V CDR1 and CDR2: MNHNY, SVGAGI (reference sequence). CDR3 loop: CASWKSGLATYNEQFF. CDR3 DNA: TGTGCCAGCTGGAAAAGTGGGCTCGCCACCTACAATGAGCAGTTCTTC.

CDR3 nucleotides: TGCAGCGTCAGGACAGGGGAGGGCTATGGCTACACCTTC. Its protein is CSVRTGEGYGYTF. This rearrangement joins TRBV29-1 to TRBJ1-2, with 9 nucleotides matching TRBD1. Germline V gives CDR1 SQVTM, CDR2 ANQGSEA. The J segment lost 4 bases and the V segment lost 6 bases, leaving 6 bases of the junction unmatched. The CDR3 is made up of 13 amino acids.

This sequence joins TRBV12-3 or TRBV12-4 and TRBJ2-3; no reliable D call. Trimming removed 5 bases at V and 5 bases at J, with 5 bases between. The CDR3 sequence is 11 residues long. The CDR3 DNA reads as TGTGCCAGCAGTCAAGGAGATACGCAGTATTTT. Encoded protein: CASSQGDTQYF.

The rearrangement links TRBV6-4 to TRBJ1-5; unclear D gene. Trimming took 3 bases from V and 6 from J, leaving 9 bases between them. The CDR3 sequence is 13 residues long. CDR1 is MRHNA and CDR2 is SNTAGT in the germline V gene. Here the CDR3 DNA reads TGTGCCAGCAGTGAGATTGATGGTCAGCCCCAGCATTTT. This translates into CASSEIDGQPQHF.

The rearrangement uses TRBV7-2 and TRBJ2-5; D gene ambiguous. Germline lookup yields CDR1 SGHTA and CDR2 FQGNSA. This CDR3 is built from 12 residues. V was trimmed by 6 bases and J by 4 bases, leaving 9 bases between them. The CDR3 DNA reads TGTGCCAGCAGTCTGTATACAGAGACCCAGTACTTC. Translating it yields CASSLYTETQYF.

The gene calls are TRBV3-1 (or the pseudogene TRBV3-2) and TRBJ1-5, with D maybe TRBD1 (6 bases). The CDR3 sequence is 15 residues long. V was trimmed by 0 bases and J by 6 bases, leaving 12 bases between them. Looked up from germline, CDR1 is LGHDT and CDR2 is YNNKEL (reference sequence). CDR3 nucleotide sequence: TGTGCCAGCAGCCAAGATGTAAGGGGGGGTCAGCCCCAGCATTTT. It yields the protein CASSQDVRGGQPQHF.